The sample holds one count of the clone carrying this TCR beta chain. CDR3 length equals 16 residues. V was pared by 5 bases and J by 0 bases, with 6 bases of the junction left unmatched. From germline, CDR1 is MNHEY and CDR2 SMNVEV (reference sequence). Original handling: Reference gene primer amplification in the assay estimated nucleated cell counts. Generated by immunoSEQ multiplex PCR, the TCRdb table keeps only in-frame clones and is missing some. V and J calls plus clone size are reproduced from that table; the DNA served to infer D and trimming. The table includes 35,000 to 50,000 clones, 90% detected once. The data derive from a study of blood T cell repertoires in COVID-19. Study-level information: Samples representing acute and convalescent COVID-19 were sourced from the United States, Italy and Spain. In each case, the material was cDNA or gDNA derived from T cells, B-cell-depleted T cells, or PBMCs.

The sequence was obtained from a man in his fifties or sixties with active COVID-19. The sequencing sample was made of peripheral blood. J is TRBJ1-5 and V is TRBV27; 8 positions match TRBD1. CDR3 sequence reads: CASSPRQGNSNQPQHF. In nucleotides, the CDR3 is TGTGCCAGCAGTCCTCGACAGGGGAATAGCAATCAGCCCCAGCATTTT.